The rows below give T cell receptor beta chains drawn from one sample of a study of T cell responses to AZD1222 COVID-19 vaccine. The data were produced by immunoSEQ multiplex PCR, yet TCRdb's version contains in-frame clones alone and is incomplete. The table lists roughly 130,000 clones, about 93% of them singletons. Sequencing was performed on peripheral blood, taken on day 0 of AZD1222 vaccination. The receptor set was obtained from an adult in good health. CDR3s include the opening cysteine and the closing phenylalanine or tryptophan. D genes are given only for firm matches. Clone size, where shown, is once, few, many, or a class for clones that have expanded.

TRBD1 TRBJ1-6 . TRBV5-6 CASSLRQGWNSPLHF TGTGCCAGCAGCTTGCGACAGGGATGGAATTCACCCCTCCACTTT
TRBD1 TRBJ1-4 once TRBV2 CASTQEGTGSEKLFF TGTGCCAGCACCCAAGAAGGGACAGGGAGTGAAAAACTGTTTTTT
TRBD2 TRBJ2-7 few TRBV7-2 CASSLEGLAQVEQYF TGTGCCAGCAGCTTAGAAGGACTAGCTCAAGTCGAGCAGTACTTC
. TRBJ1-3 . TRBV7-2 CASSKNRFSGNTIYF TGTGCCAGCAGCAAAAATAGATTCTCTGGAAACACCATATATTTT
. TRBJ1-1 . TRBV6-5 CASSYSTGRNTEAFF TGTGCCAGCAGTTACTCGACAGGCAGGAACACTGAAGCTTTCTTT
. TRBJ2-1 . TRBV5-5 CASSLLPGASGYNEQFF TGTGCCAGCAGCCTCCTCCCAGGGGCTAGCGGCTACAATGAGCAGTTCTTC
. TRBJ1-1 . TRBV6-1 CASSEQPQVEAFF TGTGCCAGCAGTGAACAGCCCCAGGTGGAAGCTTTCTTT
. TRBJ1-1 . TRBV10-3 CAISESMAQEAFF TGTGCCATCAGTGAGTCTATGGCTCAGGAAGCTTTCTTT
TRBD2 TRBJ2-3 . TRBV5-4 CASSLRLAGGTDTQYF TGTGCCAGCAGCTTAAGGCTAGCGGGAGGCACAGATACGCAGTATTTT
. TRBJ1-5 . TRBV2 CASSEGGNSNQPQHF TGTGCCAGCAGTGAAGGAGGGAATAGCAATCAGCCCCAGCATTTT
. TRBJ1-3 . TRBV30 CAWSAHLGGRAAGNTIYF TGTGCCTGGAGTGCTCACCTCGGCGGACGAGCGGCTGGAAACACCATATATTTT
. TRBJ2-5 . TRBV7-2 CASSQRPTPGGTQYF TGTGCCAGCAGCCAACGCCCCACCCCTGGAGGGACCCAGTACTTC
. TRBJ2-7 . TRBV27 CASSLRSIGNYEQYF TGTGCCAGCAGTTTAAGATCGATCGGGAACTACGAGCAGTACTTC
. TRBJ1-2 . TRBV5-1 CASSLAGFQGGYTF TGCGCCAGCAGCTTGGCAGGGTTCCAAGGTGGCTACACCTTC
TRBD1 TRBJ2-1 . TRBV2 CASSRGQGAYNEQFF TGTGCCAGCAGTAGAGGACAGGGGGCCTACAATGAGCAGTTCTTC
. TRBJ2-3 . TRBV4-1 CASSTWTTSTDTQYF TGCGCCAGCAGCACCTGGACCACTAGCACAGATACGCAGTATTTT
. TRBJ2-2 . TRBV29-1 CSVLNPGITGELFF TGCAGCGTCCTTAATCCAGGGATTACCGGGGAGCTGTTTTTT
. TRBJ1-1 . TRBV3-1/TRBV3-2 CASSQGTFTEAFF TGTGCCAGCAGCCAGGGGACATTCACTGAAGCTTTCTTT
TRBD2 TRBJ2-7 few TRBV7-3 CASSLEAGGPYEQYF TGTGCCAGCAGCTTAGAGGCGGGAGGGCCCTACGAGCAGTACTTC
. TRBJ1-5 . TRBV5-1 CASSLAGPEGNQPQHF TGCGCCAGCAGCTTGGCCGGCCCAGAAGGCAATCAGCCCCAGCATTTT
TRBD1 TRBJ1-5 few TRBV24-1 CATSDLRDRGPGGQPQHF TGTGCCACCAGTGATTTGCGGGACAGGGGGCCCGGGGGTCAGCCCCAGCATTTT